These 26 T cell receptor beta chains were sequenced from one sample in a study of blood T cell repertoires in COVID-19 (dated by TCRdb to the early 2020s). The library was obtained by the immunoSEQ multiplex PCR assay. Drawn from immuneACCESS, this table holds only the in-frame rearrangements with V and J called that TCRdb kept. Clones are partly lost; checked studies trace under half to an unresolved V gene and leave the rest unexplained. This sample lists around 250,000 clones; 85% to 90% were detected once. Together, the top ten hold around 7.3% of the sample. The sequencing sample was made of peripheral blood. Receptors originate from a woman in her seventies with active or convalescent COVID-19.

This clone was detected once. The chain is built from TRBV7-2 and TRBJ2-2, with D possibly being TRBD2 (6 bases). The V gene's germline CDR1 is SGHTA and CDR2 FQGNSA. This CDR3 has 12 amino acids. Trimming removed 4 bases at V and 6 bases at J, with 6 bases between. For the CDR3, the DNA is TGTGCCAGCAGCTGGGGGGCCGGGGAGCTGTTTTTT. Translating it yields CASSWGAGELFF.

The chain is built from TRBV12-3 or TRBV12-4 and TRBJ2-3; maybe TRBD2 (7 bases). CDR3 length: 13 amino acids. V gave up 8 bases and J gave up 5 bases, with 14 bases separating them. CDR3 protein: CASGGAGRDTQYF. CDR3 DNA: TGTGCCAGCGGGGGGGCCGGGAGAGATACGCAGTATTTT.

The chain couples TRBV7-3 to TRBJ2-3; D is undetermined. CDR1 SGHTA and CDR2 FQGTGA come from the germline V gene. V shed 2 bases and J shed 10 bases, with 19 bases lying between them. The CDR3 is made up of 15 amino acids. CDR3 region: CASSLDGAAPRPQYF. CDR3 coding DNA: TGTGCCAGCAGCTTAGATGGCGCAGCCCCCAGGCCGCAGTATTTT.

This rearrangement joins TRBV27 to TRBJ2-1; TRBD2 agrees at 9 bases. The CDR3 is 16 amino acids. Trimming took 0 bases from V and 4 from J; bases not matched to a gene: 4. Germline V CDR1 and CDR2: MNHEY, SMNVEV (reference sequence). The CDR3 DNA follows: TGTGCCAGCAGTTTATCTACGCGGGGGGGTTACAATGAGCAGTTCTTC. Translating gives CASSLSTRGGYNEQFF.

This clone was seen only a few times. Distinct nucleotide sequences in the sample also encode this CDR3. J is TRBJ2-7 and V is TRBV20-1; D perhaps matches TRBD2 (5 bases). Germline CDR1 DFQATT, CDR2 SNEGSKA (reference sequence). The germline V and J ends were trimmed by 3 bases and 5 bases, with 5 bases remaining between them. This CDR3 comprises 10 residues. CDR3 coding DNA: TGCAGTGCTAGCGGGGACGAGCAGTACTTC. It yields the protein CSASGDEQYF.

V gene TRBV2 combines with J gene TRBJ2-5; weak D call: TRBD1 (7 bases). The CDR3 spans 13 residues. The germline gives CDR1 SNHLY, CDR2 FYNNEI. V was clipped by 8 bases and J by 1 base, with 11 bases between them. For the CDR3, the DNA is TGTGCCAGCGGGAGGACAGGCCAAGAGACCCAGTACTTC. Its translation is CASGRTGQETQYF.

The chain combines TRBV7-2 with TRBJ1-1; a weak D match, TRBD1 (5 bases). Trimming left V 2 bases short and J 0 bases short, with 13 bases between. The CDR3 covers 16 residues. CDR1 and CDR2 from the germline V gene are SGHTA and FQGNSA. CDR3 amino acids: CASSLTGRTMNTEAFF. CDR3 sequence (DNA): TGTGCCAGCAGCTTAACAGGACGCACCATGAACACTGAAGCTTTCTTT.

The chain employs TRBV7-2 and TRBJ2-3, with 7 bases lining up with TRBD2. Germline V gene lookup returns CDR1 SGHTA and CDR2 FQGNSA. Unmatched junction bases numbered 3, after V lost 1 base and J lost 2 bases. The length of the CDR3 is 15 residues. The CDR3 here is CASSLGRGYTDTQYF. In DNA form, the CDR3 reads TGTGCCAGCAGCTTAGGGCGGGGGTACACAGATACGCAGTATTTT.

V usage is TRBV6-5 and J usage is TRBJ2-7; D is possibly TRBD1 (6 bases). Trimming took off 5 bases at V and 6 bases at J, with 11 bases between the two ends. The CDR3 has 12 amino acids. CDR1 is MNHEY and CDR2 is SVGAGI in the germline V gene. CDR3 in amino acids: CASSRQESEQYF. In nucleotides, the CDR3 is TGTGCCAGCAGTCGACAGGAGTCCGAGCAGTACTTC.

The CDR3 DNA is TGTGCCACCAGCAGAGAATACGGGGACACTGAAGCTTTCTTT. It yields the protein CATSREYGDTEAFF. The genes are TRBV15 and TRBJ1-1; no definite D call. Germline CDR1 is LNHNV and CDR2 is YYDKDF (reference sequence). The ends were cut back, 0 bases at V and 3 bases at J, with 8 bases in the middle. This CDR3 is 14 amino acids long.

The chain links TRBV5-4 to TRBJ2-7, with no clear D. The V gene's germline CDR1 is SGHNT and CDR2 YYREEE (reference sequence). Trimming left V 3 bases short and J 2 bases short, with 3 bases between. There are 11 residues in the CDR3. This CDR3 is CASSSTYEQYF. The DNA of the CDR3 is TGTGCCAGCAGCTCAACCTACGAGCAGTACTTC.

The chain has TRBV19 and TRBJ2-1; TRBD2 matches at 10 bases. Germline CDR1 and CDR2: LNHDA and SQIVND (reference sequence). V lost 5 bases, J lost 9 bases, and 16 bases stayed unmatched. This CDR3 contains 17 residues. The DNA of the CDR3 is TGTGCCAGTAGTCGAAGGTTAGCGGGGGGTGATATATTTGAGCAGTTCTTC. Translated, it gives CASSRRLAGGDIFEQFF.

This chain links TRBV11-2 with TRBJ2-1, with 9 bases that match TRBD1. The CDR3 totals 17 residues. Germline CDR1 and CDR2: SGHAT and FQNNGV. J gave up 3 bases and V 7 bases, and 13 bases lay outside the gene matches. CDR3 residues: CASNSMGGTGFYNEQFF. In DNA, the CDR3 is TGTGCCAGCAACTCCATGGGCGGGACAGGGTTCTACAATGAGCAGTTCTTC.

This clone showed up just once. The chain is built from TRBV19 and TRBJ1-2; a weak D match, TRBD1 (6 bases). Germline V gives CDR1 LNHDA, CDR2 SQIVND (reference sequence). This CDR3 region has 15 residues. The germline V and J ends were trimmed by 3 bases and 6 bases, with 17 bases remaining between them. The CDR3 sequence is CASSIEDSRWDGYTF. CDR3 sequence (DNA): TGTGCCAGTAGTATCGAGGACAGCCGGTGGGATGGCTACACCTTC.

The V and J genes are TRBV5-5 and TRBJ1-5; D is undetermined. The CDR3 is 14 amino acids. Germline CDR1 reads SGHKS; CDR2 reads YYEKEE (reference sequence). Trimming stripped 1 base from V and 0 bases from J, with 5 bases between. The CDR3 DNA is TGTGCCAGCAGCTTGTTAAATAGCAATCAGCCCCAGCATTTT. Translation gives CASSLLNSNQPQHF.

This chain connects TRBV12-3 or TRBV12-4 to TRBJ2-7; D perhaps matches TRBD1 (5 bases). The V and J ends lost 4 bases and 1 base respectively, with 8 bases between them. The CDR3 totals 13 residues. The CDR3, as DNA: TGTGCCAGCAGTTGGACAAATTCCTACGAGCAGTACTTC. Translating gives CASSWTNSYEQYF.

The chain recombines TRBV24-1 with TRBJ1-2; TRBD1 might be the D (5 bases). CDR3 length: 16 residues. Trimming left V 5 bases short and J 4 bases short, with 19 bases between. The germline V gene has CDR1 KGHDR and CDR2 SFDVKD. The CDR3 protein is CATSGRGGERAYGYTF. The CDR3 DNA reads as TGTGCCACCAGTGGCCGTGGGGGGGAGCGAGCCTATGGCTACACCTTC.

V and J are TRBV7-9 and TRBJ2-7, with 8 nucleotides matching TRBD1. This CDR3 region has 14 residues. The germline CDR1 and CDR2 sequences are SEHNR and FQNEAQ (reference sequence). The V gene end was trimmed by 5 bases and the J gene end by 1 base; junction bases not matched to a gene: 4. The CDR3 nucleotides read TGTGCCAGCAGCAGTACAGGGGGGTCCTACGAGCAGTACTTC. Amino acids: CASSSTGGSYEQYF.

This clone has just one count. The J gene is TRBJ2-1, the V gene TRBV7-2, with a weak D call TRBD2 (6 bases). Germline V gives CDR1 SGHTA, CDR2 FQGNSA. The CDR3 totals 16 residues. With 5 bases removed from V and 1 base from J, the gap between germline ends came to 15 bases. The CDR3 DNA reads as TGTGCCAGCAGCAAATTGACGGGGGTGTCCTACAATGAGCAGTTCTTC. Translating it yields CASSKLTGVSYNEQFF.

The chain uses TRBV11-2 and TRBJ2-2; 8 nucleotides agree with TRBD2. The length of the CDR3 is 18 residues. J gave up 1 base and V 2 bases, and 9 bases lay outside the gene matches. Per germline, CDR1 SGHAT and CDR2 FQNNGV. The CDR3: CASSLLGQRGQNTGELFF. The CDR3 nucleotides are TGTGCCAGCAGCTTACTCGGACAGCGGGGGCAGAACACCGGGGAGCTGTTTTTT. Drawing the rest from reference TRBV11-2 and TRBJ2-2, the complete variable domain is EAGVAQSPRYKIIEKRQSVAFWCNPISGHATLYWYQQILGQGPKLLIQFQNNGVVDDSQLPKDRFSAERLKGVDSTLKIQPAKLEDSAVYLCASSLLGQRGQNTGELFFGEGSRLTVL.

The chain carries TRBV7-2 and TRBJ2-3; 9 bases are a match to TRBD2. Germline trimming cut 9 bases from V and 0 bases from J; bases unmatched to any gene: 1. Per the germline V gene, CDR1 is SGHTA and CDR2 is FQGNSA. The CDR3 runs to 13 residues. The CDR3 coding sequence is TGTGCCAGTCTAGCGGGGAGCACAGATACGCAGTATTTT. Protein product: CASLAGSTDTQYF.

V is TRBV27 and J is TRBJ2-2; D is perhaps TRBD2 (5 bases). Per germline, CDR1 MNHEY and CDR2 SMNVEV (reference sequence). Trimming removed 6 bases at V and 4 bases at J, with 6 bases between. CDR3 length: 12 residues. The CDR3 DNA is TGTGCCAGCAGGGGGAGCACCGGGGAGCTGTTTTTT. This translates into CASRGSTGELFF.

This chain uses TRBV10-3 with TRBJ1-2; 9 nucleotides match TRBD1. The germline CDR1 and CDR2 sequences are ENHRY and SYGVKD. This CDR3 spans 14 amino acids. J was trimmed by 6 bases and V by 3 bases; bases with no gene match: 5. This CDR3 is CAISELRTGDGYTF. The CDR3 DNA reads as TGTGCCATCAGTGAATTGAGGACAGGGGATGGCTACACCTTC.

This chain connects TRBV4-1 to TRBJ2-7; D possibly corresponds to TRBD1 (6 bases). CDR3 length equals 14 residues. CDR1 and CDR2 from the germline V gene are MGHRA and YSYEKL. V lost 1 base and J 9 bases, leaving 16 bases between the germline ends. The DNA of the CDR3 is TGCGCCAGCAGCCAAGTTCGACAGGTAGATAGGCAGTACTTC. This sequence encodes CASSQVRQVDRQYF.

The V gene is TRBV10-2, the J gene TRBJ1-1; TRBD1 might be the D (5 bases). Germline V CDR1 and CDR2: WSHSY, SAAADI. The V end lost 2 bases, the J end lost 7 bases, and 14 bases lay between the germline ends. The CDR3 consists of 14 residues. CDR3 amino acids: CASSEAGEWGEAFF. CDR3 sequence (DNA): TGCGCCAGCAGTGAGGCGGGGGAGTGGGGTGAAGCTTTCTTT.

The CDR3 DNA sequence: TGTGCCAGCAGCTTGGGACTAGCGGGGGAGCAGTTCTTC. As protein: CASSLGLAGEQFF. The gene calls are TRBV5-4 and TRBJ2-1; 11 bases are a match to TRBD2. Germline V gene lookup returns CDR1 SGHNT and CDR2 YYREEE (reference sequence). The CDR3 loop spans 13 amino acids. J was trimmed by 10 bases and V by 0 bases; bases with no gene match: 0.